The 13 T cell receptor beta chains below all came from one sample that was sequenced in a study of Graves' ophthalmopathy and Graves' hyperthyroidism. The sequenced template was RNA, covering the TCR beta CDR3 region. First-round RT-PCR used HTBI primers; second-round multiplex PCR followed. Each CDR3 protein is one row after TCRdb ran MiXCR on the multiplex PCR reads. The table lists 1 million to 1.3 million distinct CDR3 sequences, around a third of them singletons, with around 10% in the top ten. Sequencing input: peripheral blood or thyroid tissue (not recorded which). Receptors originate from an adult man with Graves' hyperthyroidism.

This clonotype was counted at least ten times. This chain connects TRBV2 to TRBJ1-2, with 7 bases lining up with TRBD1. Germline lookup yields CDR1 SNHLY and CDR2 FYNNEI. The CDR3 is 14 amino acids. Trimming cost V 10 bases and J 4 bases; bases outside gene matches: 12. CDR3 sequence (DNA): TGTGCCACCGCGGGACAGTCATTTACCTATGGCTACACCTTC. It yields the protein CATAGQSFTYGYTF.

This clonotype showed up just once. This rearrangement joins TRBV7-6 to TRBJ2-7, with D possibly matching TRBD2 (5 bases). The ends were cut back, 5 bases at V and 0 bases at J, with 20 bases in the middle. The CDR3 spans 17 residues. In germline, CDR1 is SGHVS, CDR2 FNYEAQ. CDR3 loop: CASSPFGVVVSSYEQYF. CDR3 bases: TGTGCCAGCAGCCCGTTCGGGGTGGTAGTGAGCTCCTACGAGCAGTACTTC.

Ten or more counts support this clonotype. The V and J genes are TRBV24-1 and TRBJ2-2, with D unresolved. V was clipped by 4 bases and J by 3 bases, with 8 bases between them. Germline V lookup: CDR1 KGHDR, CDR2 SFDVKD. The CDR3 has 14 amino acids. The CDR3 reads CATSDGSYTGELFF. The DNA of the CDR3 is TGTGCCACCAGTGACGGCAGCTACACCGGGGAGCTGTTTTTT.

V is TRBV4-3 and J is TRBJ2-7; TRBD1 aligns across 8 bases. Trimming cost V 3 bases and J 1 base; bases outside gene matches: 8. CDR3 length: 16 residues. Germline CDR1 reads LGHNA; CDR2 reads YSLEER. CDR3: CASSHSATGESYEQYF. As DNA, the CDR3 is TGCGCCAGCAGCCATTCTGCGACAGGGGAGTCCTACGAGCAGTACTTC.

This clonotype was observed a single time. The CDR3 DNA is TGTGCCAGCAGTTTCGTCCAGGGGCTGATGAACACTGAAGCTTTCTTT. It codes for CASSFVQGLMNTEAFF. The rearrangement joins TRBV27 to TRBJ1-1; TRBD1 might be the D (6 bases). Trimming removed 3 bases from V and 0 bases from J, with 14 bases in between. The CDR3 spans 16 residues. CDR1 is MNHEY, CDR2 SMNVEV, per germline (reference sequence).

This chain joins TRBV29-1 and TRBJ1-2; D uncertain. The CDR3 length is 15 residues. V dropped 1 base and J dropped 6 bases, with 18 bases sitting between them. The germline gives CDR1 SQVTM, CDR2 ANQGSEA. The CDR3 DNA sequence: TGCAGCGTTGAAGGGACTGGAGGCGGCGGAGATGGCTACACCTTC. Amino acids: CSVEGTGGGGDGYTF.

In this sample, this clonotype turned up once. A much larger clone differs from this one at a single base, so this may be a read error. This chain uses TRBV29-1 with TRBJ1-1; TRBD1 aligns across 7 bases. Germline CDR1 is SQVTM and CDR2 is ANQGSEA. The CDR3 spans 14 residues. After removal of 7 bases from V and 6 bases from J, the junction contained 14 bases not matched to a gene. CDR3 loop: CSAYSGTDTPEAFF. As DNA, the CDR3 is TGCAGCGCTTACTCCGGGACAGATACTCCTGAAGCTTTCTTT. Full variable domain (remainder filled in from reference TRBV29-1 and TRBJ1-1): SAVISQKPSRDICQRGTSLTIQCQVDSQVTMMFWYRQQPGQSLTLIATANQGSEATYESGFVIDKFPISRPNLTFSTLTVSNMSPEDSSIYLCSAYSGTDTPEAFFGQGTRLTVV.

This clonotype was recorded many times. The chain links TRBV4-3 to TRBJ2-5; D is ambiguous. CDR1 is LGHNA and CDR2 is YSLEER in the germline V gene. This CDR3 comprises 15 residues. Trimming shortened V by 0 bases and J by 7 bases, and 15 bases separated the two germline ends. The chain's CDR3 is CASSQDTASKGTQYF. The CDR3 bases are TGCGCCAGCAGCCAAGATACGGCCTCCAAAGGGACCCAGTACTTC.

This clonotype was detected only a few times. The chain is built from TRBV6-5 and TRBJ2-5, with D maybe TRBD2 (5 bases). This CDR3 is 15 amino acids long. V shed 5 bases and J shed 5 bases, with 18 bases lying between them. Looked up from germline, CDR1 is MNHEY and CDR2 is SVGAGI. The CDR3 DNA reads as TGTGCCAGCAGTCAACAGACTACCATCCTCGAGACCCAGTACTTC. This codes for CASSQQTTILETQYF.

The sample holds many counts of this clonotype. This rearrangement joins TRBV7-9 to TRBJ2-5; 12 bases line up with TRBD2. The CDR3 extends over 15 amino acids. Germline V gene data show CDR1 as SEHNR and CDR2 as FQNEAQ (reference sequence). V lost 6 bases to trimming and J lost 2 bases; unmatched junction nucleotides: 4. CDR3 sequence: CASRAGLAGQETQYF. CDR3 in DNA: TGTGCCAGCAGAGCGGGACTAGCGGGTCAAGAGACCCAGTACTTC.

This clonotype was observed many times. This chain connects TRBV10-3 to TRBJ1-2; a possible D gene is TRBD1 (6 bases). V lost 2 bases and J 3 bases, leaving 13 bases between the germline ends. The germline V gene has CDR1 ENHRY and CDR2 SYGVKD. This CDR3 has 15 residues. CDR3 region: CAISEKGGYDYGYTF. In DNA, the CDR3 is TGTGCCATCAGTGAGAAGGGGGGGTATGACTATGGCTACACCTTC.

This clonotype was detected a few times. This sequence joins TRBV7-3 and TRBJ2-5; D may correspond to TRBD1 or TRBD2 (5 bases each). The CDR3 extends over 14 amino acids. The germline V and J ends were trimmed by 5 bases and 5 bases, with 15 bases remaining between them. Germline-derived CDR1 and CDR2 are SGHTA and FQGTGA. The CDR3, as DNA: TGTGCCAGCAGCCCCGGGACCACTGGGGAGACCCAGTACTTC. As protein: CASSPGTTGETQYF.

This clonotype has a count of ten or more. The rearrangement uses TRBV6-5 and TRBJ1-1; maybe TRBD1 (5 bases). CDR1 MNHEY and CDR2 SVGAGI come from the germline V gene. The CDR3 length is 14 residues. Trimming pared 2 bases from V and 6 bases from J, leaving 13 bases between. The CDR3 here is CASSYGSGLAEAFF. CDR3 nucleotide sequence: TGTGCCAGCAGTTACGGTTCGGGACTCGCTGAAGCTTTCTTT.